What follows are 15 T cell receptor beta chains derived from one specimen sequenced in a study of Graves' ophthalmopathy and Graves' hyperthyroidism. CDR3 regions of TCR beta were amplified from RNA transcripts. In the first round, RT-PCR was carried out with HTBI primers, and a multiplex PCR formed the second round. TCRdb reprocessed the multiplex PCR reads via MiXCR and lists one record per CDR3 protein. Among over 650,000 distinct CDR3 sequences listed, 35% to 45% were seen once. Sequencing used peripheral blood. Source of these receptors: an adult man with Graves' ophthalmopathy.

The V and J genes are TRBV12-5 and TRBJ1-2; D is undetermined. The CDR3 has 11 residues. The V gene's germline CDR1 is LGHNT and CDR2 FRNRAP. The ends were cut back, 6 bases at V and 8 bases at J, with 10 bases in the middle. The CDR3 sequence: CASGDHGGYTF. CDR3 DNA sequence: TGTGCTAGTGGGGACCACGGCGGCTACACCTTC.

Concerning this clonotype: Lacking the conserved final phenylalanine or tryptophan, this CDR3 likely reflects a read error. The gene calls are TRBV5-1 and TRBJ2-7; D gene unclear. The CDR3 sequence is 11 residues long. V was pared by 5 bases and J by 0 bases, with 3 bases between. Germline V gives CDR1 SGHRS, CDR2 YFSETQ. The CDR3 is CASSGSYEQYL. In DNA form, the CDR3 reads TGCGCCAGCAGTGGCTCCTACGAGCAGTACCTC.

This clonotype was counted a few times. The gene calls are TRBV20-1 and TRBJ1-2, with 7 bases aligning to TRBD1. After removal of 0 bases from V and 6 bases from J, the junction contained 10 bases not matched to a gene. Germline V gives CDR1 DFQATT, CDR2 SNEGSKA (reference sequence). The CDR3 is 15 residues long. CDR3 nucleotides: TGCAGTGCTAGAGATTCACGACAGGGTTGGGATGGCTACACCTTC. This gives the protein CSARDSRQGWDGYTF.

Points on this clonotype: A single base separates this from a much larger clone, so it may be a read error. The chain combines TRBV19 with TRBJ1-2; tentatively, D is TRBD1 (6 bases). Germline V CDR1 and CDR2: LNHDA, SQIVND (reference sequence). The length of the CDR3 is 15 residues. CDR3 loop: CASSSGGADTYGHTF. The CDR3 DNA follows: TGTGCCAGTAGTAGTGGGGGCGCAGACACCTATGGCCACACCTTC.

This clonotype appeared many times. The V and J genes are TRBV20-1 and TRBJ1-1, with unresolved D. This CDR3 is built from 12 residues. The ends were cut back, 4 bases at V and 0 bases at J, with 6 bases in the middle. CDR1 is DFQATT, CDR2 SNEGSKA, per germline (reference sequence). The DNA of the CDR3 is TGCAGTGCTATTTTCATGAACACTGAAGCTTTCTTT. Its translation is CSAIFMNTEAFF.

This clonotype was counted a few times. The chain links TRBV7-9 to TRBJ2-5; maybe TRBD2 (5 bases). CDR3 length: 16 amino acids. Germline CDR1 is SEHNR and CDR2 is FQNEAQ (reference sequence). V was pared by 5 bases and J by 4 bases, with 20 bases between. CDR3 DNA sequence: TGTGCCAGCAGCCAGGATCCCGGGGTAGCTGGAGAGACCCAGTACTTC. It yields the protein CASSQDPGVAGETQYF.

This clonotype was seen ten or more times. This chain joins TRBV25-1 and TRBJ2-5; 7 bases fit TRBD1. V lost 5 bases and J lost 6; bases outside the gene matches: 12. Looked up from germline, CDR1 is MGHDK and CDR2 is SYGVNS. The CDR3 length is 15 residues. CDR3 sequence reads: CASSIDRALGKTQYF. The CDR3 nucleotides are TGTGCCAGCAGTATTGACAGGGCCCTAGGGAAGACCCAGTACTTC.

This clonotype has a count of ten or more. This sequence joins TRBV12-3 or TRBV12-4 and TRBJ2-6; D is ambiguous. The V end was cut by 6 bases, the J end by 0 bases, with 9 bases between. CDR3 length equals 15 residues. The CDR3 reads CASSRPVSGANVLTF. In DNA form, the CDR3 reads TGTGCCAGCAGCCGCCCGGTCTCTGGGGCCAACGTCCTGACTTTC.

The chain carries TRBV2 and TRBJ1-2, with TRBD1 matching 8 bases. The CDR3 runs 11 residues. Per germline, CDR1 SNHLY and CDR2 FYNNEI. The junction had 6 bases not matched to a gene; V was cut back by 6 bases and J by 12 bases. DNA for the CDR3: TGTGCCAGCAGGACAGGGGCTGGAAACACCTTC. Protein: CASRTGAGNTF.

This clonotype was found many times. The chain uses TRBV19 and TRBJ1-5; D remains unclear. The CDR3 spans 13 residues. CDR1 is LNHDA and CDR2 is SQIVND in the germline V gene (reference sequence). V lost 5 bases, J lost 4 bases, and 9 bases lay in between. The CDR3 protein is CASSSRQNQPQHF. The CDR3 DNA reads as TGTGCCAGTAGTTCTCGACAAAATCAGCCCCAGCATTTT. The variable domain in full, completed from reference TRBV19 and TRBJ1-5, reads DGGITQSPKYLFRKEGQNVTLSCEQNLNHDAMYWYRQDPGQGLRLIYYSQIVNDFQKGDIAEGYSVSREKKESFPLTVTSAQKNPTAFYLCASSSRQNQPQHFGDGTRLSIL.

This sequence joins TRBV10-3 and TRBJ2-7; D may be TRBD1 (5 bases). V was cut by 10 bases and J by 0 bases, with 16 bases left in between. The CDR3 is made up of 14 amino acids. The germline CDR1 and CDR2 sequences are ENHRY and SYGVKD. The CDR3 DNA follows: TGTGCCAGCAGGGTGACAAGGAGCTCCTACGAGCAGTACTTC. Its translation: CASRVTRSSYEQYF.

The chain combines TRBV5-1 with TRBJ1-1, with D perhaps matching TRBD1 (5 bases). V lost 1 base and J lost 4, with 11 bases in between. The germline V gene encodes CDR1 SGHRS and CDR2 YFSETQ. The CDR3 is 14 residues long. CDR3 residues: CASSLYQGSTEAFF. DNA of the CDR3: TGCGCCAGCAGCTTGTACCAGGGAAGCACTGAAGCTTTCTTT. Full variable domain (remainder filled in from reference TRBV5-1 and TRBJ1-1): KAGVTQTPRYLIKTRGQQVTLSCSPISGHRSVSWYQQTPGQGLQFLFEYFSETQRNKGNFPGRFSGRQFSNSRSEMNVSTLELGDSALYLCASSLYQGSTEAFFGQGTRLTVV.

The chain carries TRBV10-3 and TRBJ2-5; D may match TRBD1 or TRBD2 (5 bases each). The closer fit of TRBJ2-7 to the DNA end suggests the J call may be wrong. Germline lookup yields CDR1 ENHRY and CDR2 SYGVKD. CDR3 length: 17 amino acids. The CDR3: CAISEGSLEGVTYEQYF. In DNA, the CDR3 is TGTGCCATCAGTGAGGGGAGTCTAGAAGGGGTTACCTACGAGCAGTACTTC.

This clonotype was observed many times. The chain employs TRBV7-8 and TRBJ2-5; the match to TRBD1 covers 9 bases. With V trimmed by 3 bases and J by 5 bases, 7 bases remained unmatched. The CDR3 covers 15 residues. The germline gives CDR1 SGHVS, CDR2 FQNEAQ. CDR3 sequence (DNA): TGTGCCAGCAGCTTGGGGACAGGGAGGTTTGAGACCCAGTACTTC. Translation: CASSLGTGRFETQYF.

Remarks on this clonotype: It may be a read error: a sequence one base away is much more abundant. The chain combines TRBV20-1 with TRBJ1-2, with D uncertain. Germline-derived CDR1 and CDR2 are DFQATT and SNEGSKA (reference sequence). The CDR3 runs to 12 residues. V was trimmed by 0 bases and J by 7 bases, leaving 9 bases between them. The chain's CDR3 is CSARENNLGYTF. The CDR3 DNA reads TGCAGTGCTAGAGAAAACAACCTTGGCTACACCTTC.